This T cell receptor (beta chain) originates from a study of siplizumab effects on memory and regulatory T cells. Study-wide points: The authors could not assign a naive or memory phenotype to roughly 75-95% of proliferating CD4+ or CD8+ clones. Alloreactive sequences tracing back to unstimulated CD4+ memory cells were significantly reduced by siplizumab. Siplizumab gave mappable alloreactive CD4+ clones an average Treg-derived fraction of less than 75%, against roughly 26% in controls.

On this clone itself: Its target is not known.

The germline gives CDR1 SGHRS, CDR2 YFSETQ. V gave up 0 bases and J gave up 2 bases, with 13 bases separating them. This CDR3 spans 16 amino acids. Assaying covered approximately 100,000 TCR templates per sample. The table came from immunoSEQ multiplex PCR; TCRdb's copy has only in-frame clones and leaves some out. The data show some 100,000 clones, 92% seen once. The receptor comes from a human donor in good health. Sequenced sample: Tregs sorted from blood. The V gene is TRBV5-1, the J gene TRBJ2-3; the D gene could be TRBD1 or TRBD2 (6 bases each). The CDR3 bases are TGCGCCAGCAGCTTGGGCCGGGGGCGACCCACAGATACGCAGTATTTT. Translated, it gives CASSLGRGRPTDTQYF. The whole variable domain, filled in from reference TRBV5-1 and TRBJ2-3, reads KAGVTQTPRYLIKTRGQQVTLSCSPISGHRSVSWYQQTPGQGLQFLFEYFSETQRNKGNFPGRFSGRQFSNSRSEMNVSTLELGDSALYLCASSLGRGRPTDTQYFGPGTRLTVL.